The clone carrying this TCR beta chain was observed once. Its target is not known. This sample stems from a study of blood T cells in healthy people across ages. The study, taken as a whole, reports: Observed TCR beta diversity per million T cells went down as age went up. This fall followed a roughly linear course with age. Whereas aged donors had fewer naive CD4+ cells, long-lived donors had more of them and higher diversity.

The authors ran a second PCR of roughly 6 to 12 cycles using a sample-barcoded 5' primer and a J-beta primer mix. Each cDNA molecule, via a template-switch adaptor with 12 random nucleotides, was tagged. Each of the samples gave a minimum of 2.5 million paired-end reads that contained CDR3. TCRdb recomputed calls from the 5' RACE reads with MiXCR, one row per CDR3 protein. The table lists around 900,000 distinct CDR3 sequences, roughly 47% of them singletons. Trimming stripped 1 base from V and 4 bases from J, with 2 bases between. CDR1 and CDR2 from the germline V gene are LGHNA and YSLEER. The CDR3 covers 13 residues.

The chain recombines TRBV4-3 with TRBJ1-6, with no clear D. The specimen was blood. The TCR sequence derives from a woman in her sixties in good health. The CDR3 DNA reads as TGCGCCAGCAGCCAAGCGTATAATTCACCCCTCCACTTT. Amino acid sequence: CASSQAYNSPLHF.